This T cell receptor beta chain was recorded in a study of T cell responses to AZD1222 COVID-19 vaccine. Notes on the study in general: Just 5 to 7 AZD1222 recipients were seropositive at baseline. Most donors were white British, females outnumbered males, and clonal diversity was possibly underestimated. Only after the peak T cell response were repertoires sampled. Spike-specific TCRs gained breadth and depth after people received two AZD1222 doses.

Assay: immunoSEQ multiplex PCR; the TCRdb copy retains only in-frame clones and omits some. The sample includes 120,000 to 150,000 clones, about 87% of them seen just once. CDR3 length: 13 residues. Germline lookup yields CDR1 KGHDR and CDR2 SFDVKD. V gave up 5 bases and J gave up 4 bases; unmatched junction bases: 1. For this clone: Its antigen remains unknown.

The chain carries TRBV24-1 and TRBJ1-5; 7 nucleotides match TRBD1. Sequencing used peripheral blood, obtained on day 0 of AZD1222 vaccination. The source of this sequence is an adult in good health. In nucleotides, the CDR3 is TGTGCCACCAGTGGCAGGGGGAATCAGCCCCAGCATTTT. Translation gives CATSGRGNQPQHF.